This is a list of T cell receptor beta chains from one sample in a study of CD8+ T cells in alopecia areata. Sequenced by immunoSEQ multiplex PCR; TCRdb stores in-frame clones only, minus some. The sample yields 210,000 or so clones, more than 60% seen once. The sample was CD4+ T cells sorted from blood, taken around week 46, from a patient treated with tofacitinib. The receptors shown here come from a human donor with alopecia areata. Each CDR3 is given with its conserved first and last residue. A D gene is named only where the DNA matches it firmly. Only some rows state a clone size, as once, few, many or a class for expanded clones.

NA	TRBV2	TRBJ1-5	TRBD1	TGTGCCAGCAGTACAGGGGGCAACAATCAGCCCCAGCATTTT	CASSTGGNNQPQHF
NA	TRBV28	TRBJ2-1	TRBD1	TGTGCCAGCAGTGAACTCCCGGGACAGGGGGGAAATGAGCAGTTCTTC	CASSELPGQGGNEQFF
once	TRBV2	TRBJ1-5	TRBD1	TGTGCCAGCAGATCTCGACAGGGTGGAGATCAGCCCCAGCATTTT	CASRSRQGGDQPQHF
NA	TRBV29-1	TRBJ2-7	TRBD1	TGCAGCGTTCCGACAGGGGGTTCCCTCTACGAGCAGTACTTC	CSVPTGGSLYEQYF
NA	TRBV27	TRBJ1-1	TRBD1	TGTGCCAGCAGTTTATTGAAGGGGGCAGGCACTGAAGCTTTCTTT	CASSLLKGAGTEAFF
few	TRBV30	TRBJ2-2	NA	TGTGCCTGGAGGAACACCGGGGAGCTGTTTTTT	CAWRNTGELFF
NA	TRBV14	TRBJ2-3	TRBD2	TGTGCCAGCAGCCCGGGACTAGCGAACACAGATACGCAGTATTTT	CASSPGLANTDTQYF
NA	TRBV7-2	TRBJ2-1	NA	TGTGCCAGCAGCTTAGTCGTCAGCTACAATGAGCAGTTCTTC	CASSLVVSYNEQFF
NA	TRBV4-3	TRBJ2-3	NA	TGCGCCAGCAGCCAAGAGGAAGCGGATACGCAGTATTTT	CASSQEEADTQYF
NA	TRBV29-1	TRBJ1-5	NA	TGCAGCGTCAGGGACGGGGATAGCAATCAGCCCCAGCATTTT	CSVRDGDSNQPQHF
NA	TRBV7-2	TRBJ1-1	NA	TGTGCCAGCAGCTTAAGTTCGGGGGCCGTTGAAGCTTTCTTT	CASSLSSGAVEAFF
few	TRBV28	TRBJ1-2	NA	TGTGCCAGTAGAGCAGGATACTATGGCTACACCTTC	CASRAGYYGYTF
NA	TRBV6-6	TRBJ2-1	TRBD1	TGTGCCAGCTACCCCGGGACAGGGGTATGGAATGAGCAGTTCTTC	CASYPGTGVWNEQFF
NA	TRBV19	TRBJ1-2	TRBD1	TGTGCCAGTAGATTGACAGGGGGCAATGGCTACACCTTC	CASRLTGGNGYTF
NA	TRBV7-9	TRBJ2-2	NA	TGTGCCAGCAGCTTATATGGTGGGACCGTCGGACCGGCCGGGGAGCTGTTTTTT	CASSLYGGTVGPAGELFF
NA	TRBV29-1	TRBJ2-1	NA	TGCAGCGTTGCACAACTGGCGGGGAGTTCCTACAATGAGCAGTTCTTC	CSVAQLAGSSYNEQFF
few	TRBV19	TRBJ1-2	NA	TGTGCCAGTAGCTCCACCTCCGGAGGGGGTCGGCAGACCTTC	CASSSTSGGGRQTF
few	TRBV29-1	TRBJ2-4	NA	TGCAGCGTTGAAGTCGGACCCGATATTCAGTACTTC	CSVEVGPDIQYF
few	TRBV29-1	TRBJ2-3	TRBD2	TGCAGCGTGGCCCCCCTTAGCGGGGGGGTAGATACGCAGTATTTT	CSVAPLSGGVDTQYF